This T cell receptor beta chain was recorded in a study of response to subunit inactivated influenza vaccine. Study outcomes and limitations: Few new T cells, the authors suggested, are recruited by each seasonal influenza vaccination.

As for this clonotype: Antigen unknown.

TCRdb ran MiXCR on the RT-PCR reads and lists one entry per CDR3 protein. The table has 400,000 to 650,000 distinct CDR3 sequences, under 8.5% seen once. From germline, CDR1 is LNHDA and CDR2 SQIVND (reference sequence). The CDR3 is 16 amino acids. Deletions cut 3 bases from V and 1 base from J, with 12 bases between. This clonotype originated in a man aged 45 to 70 who received an inactivated influenza vaccine. This specimen was PBMCs from blood, taken less than 30 months after vaccination. The V and J genes are TRBV19 and TRBJ2-2; tentative D call: TRBD2 (5 bases). This CDR3 is CASSIGVGRNTGELFF. The CDR3 nucleotides read TGTGCCAGTAGTATCGGGGTCGGAAGGAACACCGGGGAGCTGTTTTTT. The full variable domain, rest sourced from reference TRBV19 and TRBJ2-2, is DGGITQSPKYLFRKEGQNVTLSCEQNLNHDAMYWYRQDPGQGLRLIYYSQIVNDFQKGDIAEGYSVSREKKESFPLTVTSAQKNPTAFYLCASSIGVGRNTGELFFGEGSRLTVL.